The next 27 T cell receptor beta chains were all read from a single sample in a study of CD8 T cells in ankylosing spondylitis. No antigen has been assigned to these receptors. Broader study findings: What appeared characteristic of ankylosing spondylitis blood was a TCR beta motif of about eight highly homologous variants.

TCRdb reprocessed the 5' RACE reads with MiXCR, giving one entry per CDR3 protein. In the table there are 700,000 to 1,000,000 distinct CDR3 sequences, around 11% of which are singletons. Sequences were obtained from blood, either unsorted or a sorted T cell fraction (not recorded which). These receptors all stem from a male donor with ankylosing spondylitis.

This clonotype has more than one count but fewer than ten. This chain links TRBV6-2 or TRBV6-3 with TRBJ2-3, with 7 bases matching TRBD2. The V gene end was trimmed by 2 bases and the J gene end by 11 bases; junction bases not matched to a gene: 19. The germline V gene encodes CDR1 MNHEY and CDR2 SVGEGT. The CDR3 is made up of 17 amino acids. The CDR3 here is CASSYRWASGPPGRQYF. The CDR3, as DNA: TGTGCCAGCAGTTACAGGTGGGCTAGCGGCCCCCCGGGGAGGCAGTATTTT.

This chain links TRBV18 with TRBJ2-1, with 7 bases identical to TRBD1. The V segment lost 0 bases and the J segment 10 bases; nucleotides outside the gene matches: 6. This CDR3 comprises 14 residues. Germline CDR1 and CDR2: KGHSH and LQKENI. CDR3 coding DNA: TGTGCCAGCTCACCACCGACAGGGCCCGGGGAGCAGTTCTTC. The encoded protein is CASSPPTGPGEQFF. The whole variable domain, remainder taken from reference TRBV18 and TRBJ2-1, is NAGVMQNPRHLVRRRGQEARLRCSPMKGHSHVYWYRQLPEEGLKFMVYLQKENIIDESGMPKERFSAEFPKEGPSILRIQQVVRGDSAAYFCASSPPTGPGEQFFGPGTRLTVL.

This clonotype was seen a handful of times. The V gene is TRBV27, the J gene TRBJ2-1; no clear D. The CDR3 is 16 residues long. Deletions cut 5 bases from V and 0 bases from J, with 14 bases between. Germline CDR1 and CDR2: MNHEY and SMNVEV (reference sequence). The CDR3: CASSTHWDSSYNEQFF. The DNA of the CDR3 is TGTGCCAGCAGTACACACTGGGATAGCTCCTACAATGAGCAGTTCTTC.

This clonotype appeared a few times. This CDR3 is CASSFPRRSYEQYF. CDR3 DNA: TGTGCCAGCAGTTTTCCGCGGAGGTCCTACGAGCAGTACTTC. This chain uses TRBV28 with TRBJ2-7; a weak D match, TRBD2 (5 bases). Per germline, CDR1 MDHEN and CDR2 SYDVKM. The V end lost 3 bases, the J end lost 1 base, and 10 bases lay between the germline ends. The CDR3 consists of 14 residues.

The chain carries TRBV20-1 and TRBJ2-2; the D is unclear. Germline V CDR1 and CDR2: DFQATT, SNEGSKA (reference sequence). Trimming shortened V by 2 bases and J by 5 bases, and 12 bases separated the two germline ends. The CDR3 is 14 amino acids. The CDR3 loop reads CSARRSDGTGELFF. The DNA of the CDR3 is TGCAGTGCTAGACGATCGGACGGAACCGGGGAGCTGTTTTTT.

This clonotype showed up many times. This sequence joins TRBV29-1 and TRBJ2-1, with D hard to call. CDR3 length: 12 residues. Germline V CDR1 and CDR2: SQVTM, ANQGSEA. V was shortened by 5 bases and J by 9 bases, with 14 bases between the two germline ends. The CDR3 DNA reads as TGCAGCGTTTCATACCCCGATGGTGAGCAGTTCTTC. This translates into CSVSYPDGEQFF.

The chain recombines TRBV10-3 with TRBJ2-7; D call uncertain. CDR3 length: 14 amino acids. From germline, CDR1 is ENHRY and CDR2 SYGVKD. Trimming removed 5 bases at V and 2 bases at J, with 13 bases between. Here the CDR3 reads CAISPTQIAYEQYF. The CDR3 DNA follows: TGTGCCATCAGTCCCACTCAAATAGCCTACGAGCAGTACTTC.

This clonotype appeared a few times. The rearrangement joins TRBV15 to TRBJ2-7; 9 bases map to TRBD1. The CDR3 has 16 amino acids. CDR1 and CDR2 (germline): LNHNV, YYDKDF (reference sequence). V dropped 1 base and J dropped 2; count of bases not matched to a gene: 6. CDR3 sequence: CATSRGRTGAPYEQYF. The DNA of the CDR3 is TGTGCCACCAGCAGAGGAAGGACAGGGGCGCCCTACGAGCAGTACTTC.

This clonotype was counted many times. The V call is TRBV29-1, the J call TRBJ2-5, with 9 bases identical to TRBD1. Germline CDR1 is SQVTM and CDR2 is ANQGSEA. The CDR3 consists of 13 residues. Trimming cost V 6 bases and J 5 bases; bases outside gene matches: 7. This CDR3 reads CSVGHRGLETQYF. Here the CDR3 DNA reads TGCAGCGTGGGCCACAGGGGGCTTGAGACCCAGTACTTC.

The rearrangement joins TRBV15 to TRBJ1-2, with 7 bases that match TRBD1. Germline CDR1 is LNHNV and CDR2 is YYDKDF (reference sequence). The CDR3 contains 14 residues. V shed 5 bases, J shed 7 bases, and the junction held 10 bases outside the gene matches. The CDR3 protein is CATSEGQAPRGYTF. For the CDR3, the DNA is TGTGCCACCAGCGAAGGACAGGCCCCTCGTGGCTACACCTTC.

At least ten counts were recorded for this clonotype. The gene calls are TRBV24-1 and TRBJ1-1; no definite D call. This CDR3 contains 12 residues. Germline-derived CDR1 and CDR2 are KGHDR and SFDVKD. The CDR3 nucleotides are TGTGTCCCAAGGAATTGGGGCACTGAAGCTTTCTTT. Protein sequence: CVPRNWGTEAFF.

This clonotype was recorded many times. The rearrangement links TRBV12-3 or TRBV12-4 to TRBJ2-7; 9 nucleotides line up with TRBD1. Germline trimming cut 6 bases from V and 3 bases from J; bases unmatched to any gene: 6. CDR3 length equals 14 residues. The CDR3: CASSPQGAYYEQYF. The CDR3 coding sequence is TGTGCCAGCAGCCCACAGGGGGCTTACTACGAGCAGTACTTC.

This rearrangement joins TRBV4-1 to TRBJ2-5; maybe TRBD2 (5 bases). The CDR3 has 15 residues. CDR1 MGHRA and CDR2 YSYEKL come from the germline V gene. V shed 4 bases and J shed 5 bases, with 17 bases lying between them. This chain's CDR3 is CASSLGEGIRETQYF. The CDR3 DNA follows: TGCGCCAGCAGCCTGGGAGAAGGGATCCGGGAGACCCAGTACTTC.

This clonotype was recorded a few times. The gene calls are TRBV7-2 and TRBJ2-7; TRBD1 agrees at 7 bases. Germline CDR1 and CDR2: SGHTA and FQGNSA. This CDR3 comprises 15 residues. After removal of 6 bases from V and 6 bases from J, the junction contained 14 bases not matched to a gene. CDR3 nucleotides: TGTGCCAGCAGTATCGGACAGGAGGAAGTTGGCGAGCAGTACTTC. It codes for CASSIGQEEVGEQYF.

This clonotype was found many times. This sequence joins TRBV9 and TRBJ2-3; 7 positions match TRBD1. The CDR3 is made up of 15 amino acids. The germline V gene encodes CDR1 SGDLS and CDR2 YYNGEE. J was trimmed by 4 bases and V by 4 bases; bases with no gene match: 9. CDR3 residues: CASSRQQGLADTQYF. The CDR3 DNA follows: TGTGCCAGCAGCAGACAACAGGGGTTAGCAGATACGCAGTATTTT.

The rearrangement links TRBV5-5 to TRBJ1-1; D is uncertain. This CDR3 has 14 amino acids. CDR1 is SGHKS and CDR2 is YYEKEE in the germline V gene (reference sequence). The germline V and J ends were trimmed by 2 bases and 1 base, with 9 bases remaining between them. The CDR3 DNA sequence: TGTGCCAGCAGCTTCATAACCGAGAACACTGAAGCTTTCTTT. It yields the protein CASSFITENTEAFF.

The gene calls are TRBV20-1 and TRBJ1-5; no reliable D call. The CDR3 covers 12 residues. The germline V gene has CDR1 DFQATT and CDR2 SNEGSKA (reference sequence). V lost 2 bases and J lost 5, with 7 bases in between. Here the CDR3 DNA reads TGCAGTGCTAGACACCGACATCAGCCCCAGCATTTT. It yields the protein CSARHRHQPQHF.

V gene TRBV30 combines with J gene TRBJ2-1; 10 bases are a match to TRBD1. V lost 4 bases to trimming and J lost 12 bases; unmatched junction nucleotides: 15. The germline CDR1 and CDR2 sequences are GTSNPN and SVGIG (reference sequence). CDR3 size: 15 residues. The CDR3 DNA sequence: TGTGCCTGGATGGCCCTCCGGGACAGGGGAGTGAGGCAGTTCTTC. Its protein is CAWMALRDRGVRQFF.

V is TRBV20-1 and J is TRBJ1-1; no clear D. Germline lookup yields CDR1 DFQATT and CDR2 SNEGSKA (reference sequence). This CDR3 has 13 amino acids. Deletions cut 7 bases from V and 2 bases from J, with 14 bases between. DNA of the CDR3: TGCAGTGTACGGACGGAGACTAACACTGAAGCTTTCTTT. As protein: CSVRTETNTEAFF.

This clonotype was counted ten times or more. The chain carries TRBV25-1 and TRBJ2-5; D might be TRBD1 (5 bases). This CDR3 comprises 13 residues. V lost 6 bases and J lost 4, with 12 bases in between. Germline CDR1 reads MGHDK; CDR2 reads SYGVNS. The CDR3 nucleotides read TGTGCCAGCAGGTCGACAGTTCCAGAGACCCAGTACTTC. Translating gives CASRSTVPETQYF.

The chain joins TRBV20-1 to TRBJ1-5; TRBD1 aligns across 8 bases. The trim removed 3 bases at V and 7 bases at J, leaving 8 bases unmatched. This CDR3 has 14 amino acids. Germline values: CDR1 DFQATT, CDR2 SNEGSKA (reference sequence). CDR3 bases: TGCAGTGCTAGTAGGGTGACAGGGGTACAGCCCCAGCATTTT. Protein product: CSASRVTGVQPQHF.

This clonotype was observed at least ten times. This chain connects TRBV29-1 to TRBJ1-1; possible D gene TRBD1, 6 bases. CDR3 length: 14 residues. Germline assignment: CDR1 SQVTM and CDR2 ANQGSEA. V shed 7 bases and J shed 0 bases, with 15 bases lying between them. As DNA, the CDR3 is TGCAGCGCCTACAGGGTTCGTATGAACACTGAAGCTTTCTTT. Its protein product is CSAYRVRMNTEAFF.

Points on this clonotype: The conserved closing phenylalanine or tryptophan is absent in this CDR3, likely reflecting a read error. The DNA is omitted, as the CDR3 cannot be located on it reliably, and the CDR3 follows TCRdb's listing. V gene TRBV4-3 combines with J gene TRBJ2-1; the table names TRBD1, a call not compared with the DNA. The CDR3 extends over 9 residues, inclusive of both ends. From germline, CDR1 is LGHNA and CDR2 YSLEER. This chain's CDR3 is CASSGTTEC.

CDR3 sequence reads: CASSPTGVKQYF. CDR3 in DNA: TGTGCCAGCAGCCCGACAGGGGTGAAGCAGTATTTT. The J gene is TRBJ2-3, the V gene TRBV12-3 or TRBV12-4; the match to TRBD1 covers 8 bases. This CDR3 is built from 12 residues. The J segment lost 11 bases and the V segment lost 6 bases, leaving 7 bases of the junction unmatched.

This clonotype was found a few times. This chain uses TRBV7-2 with TRBJ1-1; no definite D call. The V gene lost 5 bases and the J gene lost 0 bases, with 16 bases spanning the gap. CDR1 is SGHTA, CDR2 FQGNSA, per germline. This CDR3 spans 16 amino acids. The DNA for the CDR3 is TGTGCCAGCAGCCCCCGGAGGGTAGAAATGAACACTGAAGCTTTCTTT. Protein: CASSPRRVEMNTEAFF.

This clonotype has more than one count but fewer than ten. The genes are TRBV5-1 and TRBJ1-2; no reliable D call. The CDR3 is 15 residues long. The ends were cut back, 0 bases at V and 6 bases at J, with 15 bases in the middle. Germline loops: CDR1 SGHRS, CDR2 YFSETQ. CDR3 protein: CASSLVSVLDDGYTF. The CDR3 nucleotides read TGCGCCAGCAGCTTGGTTTCGGTACTAGATGATGGCTACACCTTC.

This clonotype came up many times. V and J are TRBV6-1 and TRBJ1-4; 9 bases align to TRBD1. The CDR3 length is 13 residues. V lost 6 bases, J lost 5 bases, and 1 base stayed unmatched. Germline V gene data show CDR1 as MNHNS and CDR2 as SASEGT. CDR3: CASRTGGNEKLFF. CDR3 nucleotide sequence: TGTGCCAGCAGGACAGGGGGGAATGAAAAACTGTTTTTT.